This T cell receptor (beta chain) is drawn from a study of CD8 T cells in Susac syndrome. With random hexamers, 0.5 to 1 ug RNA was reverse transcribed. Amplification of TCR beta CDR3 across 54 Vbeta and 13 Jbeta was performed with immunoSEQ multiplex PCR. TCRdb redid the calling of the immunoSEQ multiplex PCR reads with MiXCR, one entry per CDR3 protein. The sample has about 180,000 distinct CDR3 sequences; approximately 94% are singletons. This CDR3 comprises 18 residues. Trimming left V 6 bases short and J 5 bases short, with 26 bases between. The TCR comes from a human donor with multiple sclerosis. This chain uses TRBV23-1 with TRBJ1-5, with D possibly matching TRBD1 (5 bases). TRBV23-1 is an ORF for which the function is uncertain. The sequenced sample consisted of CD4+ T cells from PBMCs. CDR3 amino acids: CASSRKRAGTPDYQPQHF. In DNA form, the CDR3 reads TGCGCCAGCAGCCGAAAAAGAGCCGGGACTCCTGATTATCAGCCCCAGCATTTT.